This T cell receptor (beta chain) was obtained from a study of blood T cell repertoires in COVID-19 (dated by TCRdb to about 2020). Context from the whole study: Collaborator samples came from the United States, Italy and Spain and covered acute and convalescent phases of COVID-19. The prospective study material was composed of cDNA or gDNA derived from T cells, B-cell-depleted T cells, or PBMCs. Subjects who had been exposed to COVID-19, were actively infected with it, or had recovered from it provided the deeply sampled blood TCRbeta repertoires that made up the dataset. The repertoires were released in a freely available public database meant as a resource for research on the immune response to SARS-CoV-2. The samples were drawn from two sources: the first 160 participants of the ongoing ImmuneRACE study, and over 950 subjects contributed by 6 global collaborators. Sample metadata almost always included a de-identified subject ID, COVID-19 status, age in years and sex. Where HLA class I and class II types were available, the types were taken from metadata supplied by the sample provider, not from assay-based typing. The paper's findings and limits, for the study overall: The amount of clinical and demographic metadata varied by source and participant and was provided uncurated.

A note on this clone: There is no known antigen for this receptor. Base-call qualities are not available, and no considerably larger clone is one nucleotide away.

TCRbeta CDR3 regions were amplified from genomic DNA by means of the immunoSEQ Assay, a bias-controlled multiplex PCR. Regarding the original processing steps: Nucleated cell counts per sample were estimated from amplification of reference gene primers within the assay. To quantify the absolute abundance of each unique TCRbeta CDR3 rearrangement, sequence reads were collapsed and filtered. For each sample, productive Simpson clonality was calculated by taking the square root of Simpson's diversity index across productive rearrangements. TCRdb obtained this table from immuneACCESS and retained in-frame rearrangements with V and J assigned. These tables miss some clones; where compared with another copy, unresolved V genes account for less than half of the shortfall, and the remainder is unexplained. The D gene and trimming were derived from the DNA, and the V and J assignments and clone size from that table. The sample table lists fewer than 350,000 clones, about 85% of them with a count of one. The ten largest clones represent under 2% of the sample.

Enrolling through a virtual design, the prospective study's participants ranged in age from roughly 18 to 89 years and lived across some 22 United States geographic areas. To assign participants to cohorts, the prospective study relied on clinical history that participants themselves reported in a screening survey and a study questionnaire. Exposed participants had been in contact, within 2 weeks of entering the study, with a person who had a PCR-confirmed or clinician-diagnosed case of COVID-19. In the prospective study, mobile phlebotomists collected whole blood, serum and a nasopharyngeal or oropharyngeal swab from each participant. Additional blood draws and questionnaires over an approximately 2-month period could optionally be provided by prospective study participants. Prospective study blood samples were shipped either frozen or at room temperature before DNA extraction. V gives up 2 bases and J gives up 0 bases, and the segment between their germline ends measures 8 bases. The CDR3 covers 15 residues, taking in both the cysteine and the phenylalanine. Here the CDR3 DNA is all that survives: 45 bases in frame from base 1. The CDR1 and CDR2 encoded by the germline V gene (reference sequence) are LNHDA and SQIVND.

The sequence came from a woman aged 30 to 39 who had been exposed to COVID-19. What was sequenced was PBMCs or T cells enriched from blood (not recorded which). This receptor chain uses TRBV19 and TRBJ1-5; no D gene is confidently identified. At the DNA level, the sequence is TGTGCCAGTAGTATATTTCCGGGTAGCAATCAGCCCCAGCATTTT. It translates as CASSIFPGSNQPQHF.